Below, 19 T cell receptor beta chains from the same sample are listed, as sequenced in a study of CXCR3-negative and CXCR3-positive naive CD8 T cells. The libraries of TRB cDNA were constructed through 5' RACE using UMI labels. TCRdb reanalyzed the 5' RACE reads and collapses them to one entry per CDR3 protein, without DNA. The specimen's table records about 62,000 distinct CDR3 sequences. The sample was naive CXCR3- CD8+ T cells from blood. The subset here: CD45RO-CCR7+CD27+CD95- naive CD8+ T cells lacking CXCR3 (TNR3-). The receptors stem from a human donor in good health. Some clones in this sample may be carry-over from other donors' samples.

CDR3 sequence: CASSLAGATYEQYF. The chain employs TRBV5-1 and TRBJ2-7; the TCRdb D gene call, TRBD1, has no DNA to confirm it. This CDR3 contains 14 residues. In germline, CDR1 is SGHRS, CDR2 YFSETQ.

The CDR3 region is CASSPRQGWDTEAFF. This sequence joins TRBV7-9 and TRBJ1-1; TCRdb calls TRBD1, which cannot be checked without DNA. The CDR3 consists of 15 residues. Germline loops: CDR1 SEHNR, CDR2 FQNEAQ (reference sequence).

The chain is built from TRBV30 and TRBJ2-3; there is no DNA to check the TCRdb D call of TRBD1. Germline V CDR1 and CDR2: GTSNPN, SVGIG (reference sequence). The CDR3 spans 15 residues. The CDR3 here is CAWAPGQGDQRTQYF.

V and J are TRBV20-1 and TRBJ2-5; TCRdb's D call of TRBD1 is untestable without DNA. Germline V gene lookup returns CDR1 DFQATT and CDR2 SNEGSKA (reference sequence). This CDR3 is built from 12 residues. CDR3 region: CSARTGQETQYF.

The chain uses TRBV6-5 and TRBJ2-1. CDR1 and CDR2 from the germline V gene are MNHEY and SVGAGI. The CDR3 has 15 residues. The chain's CDR3 is CASRTVVFADNEQFF.

The CDR3: CAWSGEGFSERYF. The chain employs TRBV30 and TRBJ2-7; checking the TCRdb D call of TRBD1 is not possible without DNA. CDR1 is GTSNPN, CDR2 SVGIG, per germline (reference sequence). The CDR3 spans 13 residues.

The chain joins TRBV12-3 or TRBV12-4 to TRBJ2-5; the TCRdb D gene call, TRBD1, has no DNA to confirm it. The CDR3 covers 15 residues. This CDR3 is CASSPRQGGGETQYF.

The rearrangement joins TRBV20-1 to TRBJ2-5; TCRdb selects TRBD1, and the lack of DNA leaves this call unchecked. CDR1 is DFQATT and CDR2 is SNEGSKA in the germline V gene (reference sequence). This CDR3 region has 14 residues. The CDR3 loop reads CSATPGRRQETQYF.

The chain has TRBV4-2 and TRBJ2-7; TCRdb names TRBD2, which stays unverified in the absence of DNA. This CDR3 region has 15 residues. Germline V gene sequence: CDR1 LGHNA, CDR2 YNFKEQ. CDR3 sequence reads: CASSQDRDFTYEQYF.

The chain carries TRBV12-3 or TRBV12-4 and TRBJ2-5; absent DNA, TCRdb's TRBD1 call cannot be checked. The CDR3 is 15 residues long. CDR3: CASGGTVNLQETQYF.

Judged by frequency, this clonotype is medium-sized. V and J are TRBV4-2 and TRBJ2-2. The germline CDR1 and CDR2 sequences are LGHNA and YNFKEQ. CDR3 length: 15 residues. The CDR3 loop reads CASSQELGNTGELFF.

The chain links TRBV29-1 to TRBJ2-7; absent DNA, TCRdb's TRBD1 call cannot be checked. CDR1 is SQVTM and CDR2 is ANQGSEA in the germline V gene. There are 15 residues in the CDR3. CDR3 region: CSVQRGTGETYEQYF.

The CDR3 region is CASSQEKGLQSDQETQYF. This sequence joins TRBV3-1 and TRBJ2-5; the TCRdb D gene call, TRBD2, has no DNA to confirm it. The CDR3 consists of 18 residues. The germline gives CDR1 LGHDT, CDR2 YNNKEL (reference sequence).

J is TRBJ1-1 and V is TRBV29-1; no DNA is available, so the TRBD1 call from TCRdb remains unchecked. Germline V gives CDR1 SQVTM, CDR2 ANQGSEA. This CDR3 spans 14 amino acids. The CDR3 reads CSVLTGVPNTEAFF.

The chain recombines TRBV5-1 with TRBJ2-3. CDR3 length equals 12 residues. Looked up from germline, CDR1 is SGHRS and CDR2 is YFSETQ. This CDR3 is CASSLEEDTQYF.

The chain combines TRBV29-1 with TRBJ2-3; TCRdb calls TRBD1, which cannot be checked without DNA. Germline V gene sequence: CDR1 SQVTM, CDR2 ANQGSEA. This CDR3 spans 13 amino acids. This CDR3 is CSVGQDGTDTQYF.

V usage is TRBV10-3 and J usage is TRBJ2-3; TCRdb lists TRBD2, though no DNA is available to test this call. Germline values: CDR1 ENHRY, CDR2 SYGVKD. This CDR3 has 17 residues. This CDR3 reads CAISESTAGEGTDTQYF.

This chain uses TRBV5-1 with TRBJ1-5; TCRdb's assignment of TRBD1 cannot be checked, as there is no DNA. The CDR3 runs 14 residues. The germline V gene encodes CDR1 SGHRS and CDR2 YFSETQ. CDR3 region: CASSLSGLDQPQHF.

CDR3 in amino acids: CASSYLAAPNTEAFF. The chain is built from TRBV6-2 or TRBV6-3 and TRBJ1-1. The CDR3 consists of 15 residues. The germline gives CDR1 MNHEY, CDR2 SVGEGT.